A single sample gave rise to the 8 T cell receptor beta chains below, sequenced in a study of T cells in pancreatic ductal adenocarcinoma. Surgery without prior neoadjuvant therapy was the treatment of the selected pancreatic ductal adenocarcinoma patients. The repertoire was sequenced with immunoSEQ multiplex PCR; TCRdb's copy has only in-frame clones and lacks some. The sample records approximately 18,000 clones, around nine tenths being singletons. Material: PBMCs. The receptors come from a human donor with pancreatic ductal adenocarcinoma.

The rearrangement joins TRBV5-6 to TRBJ2-7, with 10 positions matching TRBD1. J lost 6 bases, V lost 4 bases, and 13 bases had no gene match. The CDR3 extends over 16 amino acids. Per the germline V gene, CDR1 is SGHDT and CDR2 is YYEEEE. The CDR3 reads CASSPPHRDRGIEQYF. The CDR3 DNA is TGTGCCAGCAGCCCGCCACACCGGGACAGGGGTATCGAGCAGTACTTC.

The rearrangement uses TRBV11-3 and TRBJ2-5; TRBD1 matches 11 bases. Germline V lookup: CDR1 SGHNT, CDR2 YENEEA. V shed 5 bases and J 5 bases; nucleotides not matched to a gene: 7. This CDR3 spans 15 amino acids. The CDR3 nucleotides are TGTGCCAGCAGCCGCGGGACAGGGGGTAGGGAGACCCAGTACTTC. Encoded protein: CASSRGTGGRETQYF.

J is TRBJ1-2 and V is TRBV6-1; TRBD1 might be the D (6 bases). The CDR3 runs 17 residues. Germline-derived CDR1 and CDR2 are MNHNS and SASEGT. V lost 4 bases, J lost 0 bases, and 18 bases lay in between. Here the CDR3 reads CASSARAGDGANYGYTF. The DNA of the CDR3 is TGTGCCAGCAGTGCTCGGGCAGGGGATGGAGCTAACTATGGCTACACCTTC.

The chain couples TRBV19 to TRBJ1-1; D may be TRBD1 (6 bases). The germline V gene encodes CDR1 LNHDA and CDR2 SQIVND (reference sequence). CDR3 length equals 12 residues. Trimming removed 6 bases from V and 1 base from J, with 6 bases in between. CDR3 DNA: TGTGCCAGTAGGACAGGGAACACTGAAGCTTTCTTT. It translates to CASRTGNTEAFF.

The table lists this clone with a count of one. V gene TRBV28 combines with J gene TRBJ1-4; the match to TRBD1 covers 8 bases. The CDR3 loop spans 15 amino acids. J lost 0 bases, V lost 7 bases, and 4 bases had no gene match. CDR1 MDHEN and CDR2 SYDVKM come from the germline V gene. CDR3 region: CASNPTGATNEKLFF. The CDR3 DNA follows: TGTGCCAGCAACCCGACAGGGGCAACTAATGAAAAACTGTTTTTT. Supplemented by reference TRBV28 and TRBJ1-4, the full variable domain reads DVKVTQSSRYLVKRTGEKVFLECVQDMDHENMFWYRQDPGLGLRLIYFSYDVKMKEKGDIPEGYSVSREKKERFSLILESASTNQTSMYLCASNPTGATNEKLFFGSGTQLSVL.

The genes are TRBV4-2 and TRBJ2-2, with D maybe TRBD1 (6 bases). The germline V and J ends were trimmed by 1 base and 4 bases, with 7 bases remaining between them. CDR3 size: 14 residues. CDR1 is LGHNA, CDR2 YNFKEQ, per germline. As DNA, the CDR3 is TGTGCCAGCAGCCAAGGGACAGTCACCGGGGAGCTGTTTTTT. Its translation: CASSQGTVTGELFF.

The chain has TRBV11-2 and TRBJ2-2; 7 nucleotides match TRBD1. V shed 5 bases, J shed 5 bases, and the junction held 8 bases outside the gene matches. The CDR3 length is 15 residues. Germline values: CDR1 SGHAT, CDR2 FQNNGV. Here the CDR3 reads CASSTRTGGTGELFF. Here the CDR3 DNA reads TGTGCCAGCAGCACCAGGACAGGCGGAACCGGGGAGCTGTTTTTT.

The V and J genes are TRBV19 and TRBJ2-7; the match to TRBD2 covers 8 bases. Trimming took 4 bases from V and 5 from J; bases not matched to a gene: 10. The length of the CDR3 is 15 residues. Germline CDR1 is LNHDA and CDR2 is SQIVND (reference sequence). The CDR3, as DNA: TGTGCCAGTAGTAATCTCGGGACTAGACGCAACGAGCAGTACTTC. Translating gives CASSNLGTRRNEQYF.